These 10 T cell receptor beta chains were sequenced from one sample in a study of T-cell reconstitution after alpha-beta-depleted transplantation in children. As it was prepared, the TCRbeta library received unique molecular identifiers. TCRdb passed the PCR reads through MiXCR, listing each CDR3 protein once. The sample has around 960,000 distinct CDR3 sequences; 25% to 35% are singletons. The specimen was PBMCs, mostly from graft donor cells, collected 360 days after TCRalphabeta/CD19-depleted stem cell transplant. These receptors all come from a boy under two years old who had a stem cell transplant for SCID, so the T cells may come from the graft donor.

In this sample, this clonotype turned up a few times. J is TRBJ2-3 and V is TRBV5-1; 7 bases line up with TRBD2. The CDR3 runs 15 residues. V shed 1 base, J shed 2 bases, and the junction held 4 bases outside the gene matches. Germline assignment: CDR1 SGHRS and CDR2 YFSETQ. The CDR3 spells CASSLSRGTTDTQYF. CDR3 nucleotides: TGCGCCAGCAGCTTGTCGCGGGGGACCACAGATACGCAGTATTTT.

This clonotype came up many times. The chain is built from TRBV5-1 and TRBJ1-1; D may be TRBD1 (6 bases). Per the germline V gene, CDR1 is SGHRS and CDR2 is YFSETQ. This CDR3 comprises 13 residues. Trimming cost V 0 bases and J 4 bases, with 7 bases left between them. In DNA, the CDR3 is TGCGCCAGCAGCTTGGACAGGGTCACTGAAGCTTTCTTT. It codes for CASSLDRVTEAFF.

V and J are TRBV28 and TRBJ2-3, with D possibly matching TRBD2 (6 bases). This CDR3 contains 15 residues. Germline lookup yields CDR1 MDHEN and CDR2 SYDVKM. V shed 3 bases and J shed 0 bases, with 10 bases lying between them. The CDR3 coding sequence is TGTGCCAGCAGTTTTATGCGGGGCAGCACAGATACGCAGTATTTT. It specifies CASSFMRGSTDTQYF. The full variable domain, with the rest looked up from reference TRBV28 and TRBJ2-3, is DVKVTQSSRYLVKRTGEKVFLECVQDMDHENMFWYRQDPGLGLRLIYFSYDVKMKEKGDIPEGYSVSREKKERFSLILESASTNQTSMYLCASSFMRGSTDTQYFGPGTRLTVL.

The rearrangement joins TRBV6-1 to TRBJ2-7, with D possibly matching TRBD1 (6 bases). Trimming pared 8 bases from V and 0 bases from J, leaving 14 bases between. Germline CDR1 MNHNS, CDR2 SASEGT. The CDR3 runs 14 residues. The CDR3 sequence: CASRPTGSSYEQYF. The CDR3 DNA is TGTGCCAGCCGGCCGACAGGTAGCTCCTACGAGCAGTACTTC.

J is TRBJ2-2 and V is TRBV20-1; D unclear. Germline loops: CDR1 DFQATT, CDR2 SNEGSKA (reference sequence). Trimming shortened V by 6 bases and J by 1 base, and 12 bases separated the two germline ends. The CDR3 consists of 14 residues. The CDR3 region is CSARAHLNTGELFF. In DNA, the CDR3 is TGCAGTGCCCGGGCCCATCTGAACACCGGGGAGCTGTTTTTT.

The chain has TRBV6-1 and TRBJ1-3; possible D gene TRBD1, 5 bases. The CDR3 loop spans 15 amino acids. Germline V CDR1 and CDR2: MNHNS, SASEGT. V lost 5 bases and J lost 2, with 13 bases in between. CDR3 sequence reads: CASSRTRVPGNTIYF. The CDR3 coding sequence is TGTGCCAGCAGTCGAACCAGGGTCCCTGGAAACACCATATATTTT.

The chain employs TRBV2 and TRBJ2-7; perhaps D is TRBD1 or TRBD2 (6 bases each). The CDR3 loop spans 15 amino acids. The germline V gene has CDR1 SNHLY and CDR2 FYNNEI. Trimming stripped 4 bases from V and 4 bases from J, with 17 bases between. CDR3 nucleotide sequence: TGTGCCAGCAGTGTTGGGAGGACAGAGATTTACGAGCAGTACTTC. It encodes CASSVGRTEIYEQYF.

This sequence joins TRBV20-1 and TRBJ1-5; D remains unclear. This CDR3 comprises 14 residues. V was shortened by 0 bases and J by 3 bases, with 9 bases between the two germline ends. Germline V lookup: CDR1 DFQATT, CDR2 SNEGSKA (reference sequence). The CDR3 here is CSARDRTANQPQHF. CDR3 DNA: TGCAGTGCTAGAGATAGAACGGCCAATCAGCCCCAGCATTTT.

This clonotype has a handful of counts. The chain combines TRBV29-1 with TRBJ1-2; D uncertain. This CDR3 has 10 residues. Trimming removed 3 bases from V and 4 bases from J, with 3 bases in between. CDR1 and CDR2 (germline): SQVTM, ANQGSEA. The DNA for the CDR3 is TGCAGCGTTGATGGCTATGGCTACACCTTC. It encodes CSVDGYGYTF.

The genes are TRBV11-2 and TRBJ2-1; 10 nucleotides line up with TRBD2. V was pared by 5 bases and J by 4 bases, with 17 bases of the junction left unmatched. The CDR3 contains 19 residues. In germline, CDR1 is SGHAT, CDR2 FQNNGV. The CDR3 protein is CASSPRIAGGRPLYNEQFF. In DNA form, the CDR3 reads TGTGCCAGCAGCCCCCGGATAGCGGGGGGCCGACCCCTTTACAATGAGCAGTTCTTC.